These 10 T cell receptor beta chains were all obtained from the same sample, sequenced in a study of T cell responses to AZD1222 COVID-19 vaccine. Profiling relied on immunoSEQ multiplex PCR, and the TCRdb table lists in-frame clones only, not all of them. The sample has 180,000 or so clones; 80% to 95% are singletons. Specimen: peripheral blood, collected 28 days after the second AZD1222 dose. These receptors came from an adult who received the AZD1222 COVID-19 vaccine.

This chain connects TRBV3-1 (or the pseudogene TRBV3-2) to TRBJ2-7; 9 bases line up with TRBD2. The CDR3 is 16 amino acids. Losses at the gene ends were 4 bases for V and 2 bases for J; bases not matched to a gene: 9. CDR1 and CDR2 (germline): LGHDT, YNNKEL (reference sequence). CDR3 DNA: TGTGCCAGCAGCCCCCGCGGGCTAGCGGGGCCCTACGAGCAGTACTTC. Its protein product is CASSPRGLAGPYEQYF.

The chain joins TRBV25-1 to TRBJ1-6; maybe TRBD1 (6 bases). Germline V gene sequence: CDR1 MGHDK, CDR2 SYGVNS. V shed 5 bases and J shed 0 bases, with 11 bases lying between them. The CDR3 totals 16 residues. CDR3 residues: CASSNTGSSYNSPLHF. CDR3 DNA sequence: TGTGCCAGCAGTAATACAGGGAGCTCCTATAATTCACCCCTCCACTTT.

Here the CDR3 reads CASSLAMGSNQPQHF. CDR3 DNA: TGTGCCAGCAGCTTGGCCATGGGCAGCAATCAGCCCCAGCATTTT. The V and J genes are TRBV5-6 and TRBJ1-5; D call uncertain. The V gene's germline CDR1 is SGHDT and CDR2 YYEEEE. V was trimmed by 0 bases and J by 1 base, leaving 8 bases between them. This CDR3 is built from 15 residues.

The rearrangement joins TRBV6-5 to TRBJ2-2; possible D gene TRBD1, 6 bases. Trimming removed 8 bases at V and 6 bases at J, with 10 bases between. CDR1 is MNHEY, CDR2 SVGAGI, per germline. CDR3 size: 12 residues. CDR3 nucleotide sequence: TGTGCCAGCTGGGGGCGTCCCGGGGAGCTGTTTTTT. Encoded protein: CASWGRPGELFF.

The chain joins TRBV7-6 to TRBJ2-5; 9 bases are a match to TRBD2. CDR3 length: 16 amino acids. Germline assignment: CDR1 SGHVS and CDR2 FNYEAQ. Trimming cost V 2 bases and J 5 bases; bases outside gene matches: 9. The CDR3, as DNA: TGTGCCAGCAGCTTACAACAAGCGGGGGGAGGGGAGACCCAGTACTTC. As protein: CASSLQQAGGGETQYF.

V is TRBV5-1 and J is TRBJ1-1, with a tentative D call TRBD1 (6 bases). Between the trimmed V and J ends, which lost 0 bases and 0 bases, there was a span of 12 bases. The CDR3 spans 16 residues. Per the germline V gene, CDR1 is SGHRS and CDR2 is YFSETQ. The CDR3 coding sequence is TGCGCCAGCAGCTTGGCGGCAGGGGTCATGAACACTGAAGCTTTCTTT. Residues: CASSLAAGVMNTEAFF.

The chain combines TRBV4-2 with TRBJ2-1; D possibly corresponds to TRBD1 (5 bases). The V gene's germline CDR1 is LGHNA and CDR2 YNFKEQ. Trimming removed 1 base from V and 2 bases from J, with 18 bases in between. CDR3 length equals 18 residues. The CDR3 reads CASSQGPQKAGPYNEQFF. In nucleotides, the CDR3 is TGTGCCAGCAGCCAAGGCCCCCAGAAGGCAGGGCCCTACAATGAGCAGTTCTTC.

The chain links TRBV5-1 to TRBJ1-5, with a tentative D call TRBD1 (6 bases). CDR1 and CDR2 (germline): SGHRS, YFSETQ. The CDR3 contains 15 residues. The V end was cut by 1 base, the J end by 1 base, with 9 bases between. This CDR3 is CASSLQGMSNQPQHF. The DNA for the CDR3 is TGCGCCAGCAGCTTGCAGGGGATGAGCAATCAGCCCCAGCATTTT.

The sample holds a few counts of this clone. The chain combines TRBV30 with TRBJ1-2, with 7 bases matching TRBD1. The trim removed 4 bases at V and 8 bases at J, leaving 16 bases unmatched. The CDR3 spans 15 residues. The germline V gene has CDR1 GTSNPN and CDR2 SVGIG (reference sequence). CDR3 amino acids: CAWTTTGTARKGYTF. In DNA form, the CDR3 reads TGTGCCTGGACCACAACCGGGACAGCCCGCAAGGGCTACACCTTC.

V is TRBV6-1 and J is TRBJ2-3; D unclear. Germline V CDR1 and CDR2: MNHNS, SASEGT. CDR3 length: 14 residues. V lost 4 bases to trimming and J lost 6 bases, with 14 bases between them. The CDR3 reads CASSGASISDTQYF. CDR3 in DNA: TGTGCCAGCAGTGGAGCCTCCATCAGTGATACGCAGTATTTT.